This T cell receptor beta chain was identified during a study of graft-versus-host responses after intestinal transplantation. As for the study in general: Tacrolimus and steroids were given for roughly 3 years to all recipients after anti-thymocyte globulin induction.

This CDR3 region has 15 residues. CDR1 LNHDA and CDR2 SQIVND come from the germline V gene (reference sequence). The V gene lost 0 bases and the J gene lost 5 bases, with 14 bases spanning the gap. This table comes from immunoSEQ multiplex PCR, and its TCRdb copy is limited to in-frame clones, with some not included. The data contain 8,000 or so clones, 85% to 95% of them singletons. This clone has a handful of counts. This receptor was taken from a human patient who received an intestinal transplant, so some T cells may come from the graft donor. The input for sequencing was PBMCs, taken 11 days after intestinal transplantation. The rearrangement links TRBV19 to TRBJ2-7, with a tentative D call TRBD1 (5 bases). Here the CDR3 DNA reads TGTGCCAGTAGTATAGATGGGTCTTTAGGGGACGAGCAGTACTTC. Its protein is CASSIDGSLGDEQYF.